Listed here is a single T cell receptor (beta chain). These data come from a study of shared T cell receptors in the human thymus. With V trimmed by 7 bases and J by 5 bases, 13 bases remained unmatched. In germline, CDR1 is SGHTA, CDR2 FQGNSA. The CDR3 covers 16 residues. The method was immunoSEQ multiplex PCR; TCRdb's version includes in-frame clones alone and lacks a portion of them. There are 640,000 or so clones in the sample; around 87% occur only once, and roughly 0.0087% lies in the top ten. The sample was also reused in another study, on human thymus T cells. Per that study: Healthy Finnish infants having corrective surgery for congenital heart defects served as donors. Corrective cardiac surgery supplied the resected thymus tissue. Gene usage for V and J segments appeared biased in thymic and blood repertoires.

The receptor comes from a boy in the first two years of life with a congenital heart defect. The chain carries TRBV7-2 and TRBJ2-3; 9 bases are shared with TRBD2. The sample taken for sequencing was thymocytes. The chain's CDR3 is CASTPSGTSIEDTQYF. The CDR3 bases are TGTGCCAGCACCCCCTCGGGGACTAGCATAGAAGATACGCAGTATTTT. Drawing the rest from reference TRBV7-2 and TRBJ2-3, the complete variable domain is GAGVSQSPSNKVTEKGKDVELRCDPISGHTALYWYRQSLGQGLEFLIYFQGNSAPDKSGLPSDRFSAERTGGSVSTLTIQRTQQEDSAVYLCASTPSGTSIEDTQYFGPGTRLTVL.